This T cell receptor (beta chain) was obtained from a study of tumor-infiltrating lymphocytes in primary liver carcinoma. As for the study in general: Resection treated the patients' primary liver carcinoma.

A remark on this clonotype: Its target is unknown. An end of the junction differs from the germline gene, which may be a read error.

CDR3 length: 18 residues. The study, taken as a whole, reports: Between tumor regions, pairs overlapped more than tumor-adjacent and tumor-blood pairs did.

With around 500 ng total RNA as template and a constant-region primer, TCR beta cDNA was made. Employing slightly modified ARM-PCR, three nested multiplex PCR rounds were run, and these gave rise to the TCR beta libraries. Each of the first two PCR rounds ran roughly 9 cycles with TRBV1-TRBV30 forward and C-beta reverse primers. From the multiplex PCR reads, TCRdb called clonotypes with MiXCR, one entry per CDR3 protein. The top ten hold around 9.5% of the sample, which has fewer than 400,000 distinct CDR3 sequences, 60% to 80% seen once. Unsorted whole blood supplied the blood RNA, and germline DNA was isolated too.

V gene TRBV12-3 or TRBV12-4 combines with J gene TRBJ2-4; 14 bases fit TRBD2. Sequenced sample: peripheral blood. This TCR came from a man in his forties with primary liver carcinoma and hepatitis B virus infection. The DNA of the CDR3 is TGTGCCAGCAGACCCCCCGGGACTAGCGGGAGTGGCAAAAGCATTCAGTACTTC. This codes for CASRPPGTSGSGKSIQYF.